The 5 T cell receptor beta chains listed next were all sequenced from one sample in a study of cytomegalovirus exposure and HLA in healthy donors. This PCR relied on a set of 60 Vbeta primers and 13 Jbeta primers. TCRdb's table, derived via immunoSEQ multiplex PCR, lists solely in-frame clones and lacks some. The sample carries 90,000 to 100,000 clones, around two thirds recorded once. The sequencing sample was made of PBMCs. These receptors were collected from a male donor in good health and CMV-seronegative.

This clone was counted between two and nine times. The CDR3, as DNA: TGTGCCAGCAGTTTACAGGGGGCTGTTAACTATGGCTACACCTTC. It yields the protein CASSLQGAVNYGYTF. The chain has TRBV6-5 and TRBJ1-2; 9 bases align to TRBD1. The CDR3 is made up of 15 amino acids. Trimming at V came to 4 bases and at J to 1 base, leaving 4 bases not matched to a gene. Germline V lookup: CDR1 MNHEY, CDR2 SVGAGI.

The chain couples TRBV5-1 to TRBJ2-3; 8 bases map to TRBD1. The CDR3 is 14 residues long. Trimming at V came to 0 bases and at J to 3 bases, leaving 0 bases not matched to a gene. Germline V gives CDR1 SGHRS, CDR2 YFSETQ. This CDR3 reads CASSLDRGTDTQYF. CDR3 in DNA: TGCGCCAGCAGCTTGGACAGGGGGACAGATACGCAGTATTTT.

This clone was seen just once. The chain recombines TRBV5-4 with TRBJ2-1, with TRBD2 identical over 7 bases. V gave up 6 bases and J gave up 5 bases; unmatched junction bases: 11. Germline V CDR1 and CDR2: SGHNT, YYREEE (reference sequence). The CDR3 loop spans 15 amino acids. The CDR3 bases are TGTGCCAGCAACCCCCCGGGGGGACTAAACAATGAGCAGTTCTTC. This gives the protein CASNPPGGLNNEQFF.

This clone was found a few times. The genes are TRBV5-7 and TRBJ2-3; TRBD1 matches 9 bases. TRBV5-7 belongs to the ORF category, with a function that is uncertain. J gave up 8 bases and V 4 bases, and 5 bases lay outside the gene matches. The CDR3 totals 13 residues. This CDR3 is CASSQRQGGTQYF. The CDR3 coding sequence is TGTGCCAGCAGCCAAAGACAGGGGGGTACGCAGTATTTT.

The CDR3 loop reads CASSLTSPNEQYF. CDR3 DNA sequence: TGTGCCAGCAGCTTAACTAGCCCCAACGAGCAGTACTTC. The V gene is TRBV7-9, the J gene TRBJ2-7; D perhaps matches TRBD2 (6 bases). V was pared by 2 bases and J by 5 bases, with 10 bases between. CDR1 and CDR2 (germline): SEHNR, FQNEAQ (reference sequence). This CDR3 is 13 amino acids long.